The rows below give T cell receptor beta chains drawn from one sample of a study of PD-1 blockade in classical Hodgkin lymphoma. Assay used: immunoSEQ multiplex PCR; TCRdb lists only in-frame clones, some missing. This table holds some 5,500 clones, approximately 54% found once. This sample comprised CD8+ T cells from blood, obtained at baseline. The receptors shown here come from a human donor with classical Hodgkin lymphoma. CDR3s include the opening cysteine and the closing phenylalanine or tryptophan. The order of the fields is D gene, clone size, V gene, J gene, CDR3 protein, CDR3 DNA. A D gene is named only where the DNA matches it firmly. Some rows mark clone size as missing; the rest say once, few, many or name a class of expanded clone.

D: NA
size: NA
V: TRBV4-1
J: TRBJ1-5
CDR3: CASSRGSNQPQHF
DNA: TGCGCCAGCAGCCGGGGGAGCAATCAGCCCCAGCATTTT

D: NA
size: NA
V: TRBV18
J: TRBJ1-1
CDR3: CASSIANTEAFF
DNA: TGTGCCAGCTCAATAGCGAACACTGAAGCTTTCTTT

D: NA
size: NA
V: TRBV28
J: TRBJ2-7
CDR3: CATRSGTDIILSYEQYF
DNA: TGTGCCACCCGCTCCGGAACAGATATTATCCTTTCCTACGAGCAGTACTTC

D: NA
size: NA
V: TRBV11-2
J: TRBJ2-7
CDR3: CASSLGSSYEQYF
DNA: TGTGCCAGCAGCTTAGGGAGCTCCTACGAGCAGTACTTC

D: NA
size: few
V: TRBV6-6
J: TRBJ1-1
CDR3: CARDEACPSNTEAFF
DNA: TGTGCCAGGGACGAAGCGTGTCCGAGCAACACTGAAGCTTTCTTT

D: NA
size: few
V: TRBV7-9
J: TRBJ1-1
CDR3: CASSPDVTTEAFF
DNA: TGTGCCAGCAGCCCCGACGTAACCACTGAAGCTTTCTTT

D: TRBD2
size: few
V: TRBV29-1
J: TRBJ2-1
CDR3: CSALTSGRNEQFF
DNA: TGCAGCGCTCTGACTAGCGGAAGGAATGAGCAGTTCTTC

D: NA
size: NA
V: TRBV5-4
J: TRBJ2-7
CDR3: CASSLERPGAYEQYF
DNA: TGTGCCAGCAGCTTGGAACGGCCGGGGGCGTACGAGCAGTACTTC

D: NA
size: few
V: TRBV11-2
J: TRBJ2-3
CDR3: CASSPETDTQYF
DNA: TGTGCCAGCAGCCCCGAAACAGATACGCAGTATTTT

D: TRBD2
size: few
V: TRBV5-6
J: TRBJ2-1
CDR3: CASSLDGGGSYNEQFF
DNA: TGTGCCAGCAGCTTGGATGGCGGGGGGTCCTACAATGAGCAGTTCTTC

D: NA
size: NA
V: TRBV29-1
J: TRBJ2-7
CDR3: CSVDKGGEQYF
DNA: TGCAGCGTTGACAAAGGGGGCGAGCAGTACTTC

D: NA
size: NA
V: TRBV11-1
J: TRBJ2-1
CDR3: CASSSLEAEQFF
DNA: TGTGCCAGCAGCTCACTAGAGGCTGAGCAGTTCTTC

D: TRBD2
size: medium-sized
V: TRBV7-9
J: TRBJ2-1
CDR3: CASSDSSFRAGVNEQFF
DNA: TGTGCCAGCAGCGACTCCAGTTTTCGGGCGGGGGTTAATGAGCAGTTCTTC

D: TRBD2
size: NA
V: TRBV28
J: TRBJ2-1
CDR3: CASSLRREGPLYNEQFF
DNA: TGTGCCAGCAGTTTAAGGCGGGAGGGCCCTCTTTACAATGAGCAGTTCTTC

D: TRBD2
size: NA
V: TRBV19
J: TRBJ2-1
CDR3: CASARTSGIGSYNEQFF
DNA: TGTGCCAGTGCTCGGACTAGCGGGATTGGGTCCTACAATGAGCAGTTCTTC

D: NA
size: once
V: TRBV29-1
J: TRBJ2-2
CDR3: CSVLGPGELFF
DNA: TGCAGCGTTCTGGGTCCCGGGGAGCTGTTTTTT

D: TRBD1
size: NA
V: TRBV6-1
J: TRBJ2-5
CDR3: CASSESGTGVRETQYF
DNA: TGTGCCAGCAGTGAATCCGGGACAGGGGTGCGAGAGACCCAGTACTTC

D: NA
size: NA
V: TRBV13
J: TRBJ2-5
CDR3: CASSLRRSQETQYF
DNA: TGTGCCAGCAGCCTAAGACGTAGCCAAGAGACCCAGTACTTC

D: NA
size: few
V: TRBV27
J: TRBJ2-7
CDR3: CASSLGLEQYF
DNA: TGTGCCAGCAGTTTGGGTCTCGAGCAGTACTTC

D: NA
size: NA
V: TRBV18
J: TRBJ2-2
CDR3: CASSPPGGPLGTGELFF
DNA: TGTGCCAGCTCACCGCCGGGGGGCCCCCTAGGCACCGGGGAGCTGTTTTTT

D: NA
size: NA
V: TRBV2
J: TRBJ1-2
CDR3: CASADPAGDYGYTF
DNA: TGTGCCAGCGCAGACCCAGCAGGGGACTATGGCTACACCTTC

D: NA
size: few
V: TRBV30
J: TRBJ2-5
CDR3: CAWSPRQYQETQYF
DNA: TGTGCCTGGAGCCCTCGGCAGTACCAAGAGACCCAGTACTTC

D: NA
size: NA
V: TRBV6-1
J: TRBJ2-1
CDR3: CASSEPKETYNEQFF
DNA: TGTGCCAGCAGTGAACCGAAGGAAACCTACAATGAGCAGTTCTTC

D: TRBD2
size: once
V: TRBV5-4
J: TRBJ2-3
CDR3: CASSTGLAGLTDTQYF
DNA: TGTGCCAGCAGCACCGGACTAGCGGGGCTCACAGATACGCAGTATTTT

D: TRBD1
size: NA
V: TRBV2
J: TRBJ1-3
CDR3: CASKETGDSGNTIYF
DNA: TGTGCCAGCAAGGAGACAGGGGACTCTGGAAACACCATATATTTT

D: NA
size: NA
V: TRBV9
J: TRBJ2-2
CDR3: CASSVAGQNTGELFF
DNA: TGTGCCAGCAGCGTAGCGGGACAAAACACCGGGGAGCTGTTTTTT

D: NA
size: NA
V: TRBV7-8
J: TRBJ2-5
CDR3: CASSLEAHQETQYF
DNA: TGTGCCAGCAGCTTAGAAGCGCACCAAGAGACCCAGTACTTC

D: TRBD2
size: medium-sized
V: TRBV7-6
J: TRBJ2-2
CDR3: CASSLSLAGDSTGELFF
DNA: TGTGCCAGCAGCTTAAGTCTAGCGGGAGATTCAACCGGGGAGCTGTTTTTT

D: NA
size: NA
V: TRBV11-3
J: TRBJ1-2
CDR3: CASSLEGGGYGYTF
DNA: TGTGCCAGCAGCTTAGAGGGTGGGGGCTATGGCTACACCTTC

D: TRBD2
size: NA
V: TRBV5-6
J: TRBJ2-5
CDR3: CASSSAGGPSKTQYF
DNA: TGTGCCAGCAGTTCGGCGGGAGGGCCATCTAAGACCCAGTACTTC

D: NA
size: NA
V: TRBV11-2
J: TRBJ1-5
CDR3: CASSLRREHQPQHF
DNA: TGTGCCAGCAGCTTAAGAAGGGAGCATCAGCCCCAGCATTTT

D: NA
size: few
V: TRBV27
J: TRBJ1-5
CDR3: CASSGWGNQPQHF
DNA: TGTGCCAGCAGTGGATGGGGAAATCAGCCCCAGCATTTT

D: TRBD1
size: NA
V: TRBV27
J: TRBJ2-7
CDR3: CASSISGTGGREQYF
DNA: TGTGCCAGCAGCATATCCGGGACAGGGGGGAGGGAGCAGTACTTC

D: NA
size: NA
V: TRBV5-5
J: TRBJ2-5
CDR3: CASSLGTPAVETQYF
DNA: TGTGCCAGCAGCTTGGGGACCCCAGCGGTCGAGACCCAGTACTTC

D: TRBD2
size: once
V: TRBV6-5
J: TRBJ2-5
CDR3: CASSYSLAGVWETQYF
DNA: TGTGCCAGCAGTTACTCCCTAGCGGGAGTATGGGAGACCCAGTACTTC

D: NA
size: NA
V: TRBV4-1
J: TRBJ2-3
CDR3: CASSLGLPDTQYF
DNA: TGCGCCAGCAGCCTGGGGCTTCCAGATACGCAGTATTTT

D: TRBD1
size: few
V: TRBV27
J: TRBJ2-7
CDR3: CASSRDRVHEQYF
DNA: TGTGCCAGCAGTCGGGACAGGGTCCACGAGCAGTACTTC

D: TRBD1
size: NA
V: TRBV4-1
J: TRBJ2-7
CDR3: CASSSGQGEGYEQYF
DNA: TGCGCCAGCAGCAGCGGACAGGGGGAAGGTTACGAGCAGTACTTC

D: NA
size: NA
V: TRBV4-1
J: TRBJ2-7
CDR3: CASSPKEGRDPYEQYF
DNA: TGCGCCAGCAGCCCCAAGGAGGGCAGGGACCCCTACGAGCAGTACTTC

D: TRBD2
size: few
V: TRBV28
J: TRBJ2-2
CDR3: CAIPPGLANTGELFF
DNA: TGTGCCATCCCCCCGGGACTAGCGAACACCGGGGAGCTGTTTTTT

D: NA
size: NA
V: TRBV6-5
J: TRBJ2-1
CDR3: CASSYGFGAGEQFF
DNA: TGTGCCAGCAGTTACGGTTTCGGAGCTGGTGAGCAGTTCTTC

D: TRBD1
size: once
V: TRBV15
J: TRBJ1-5
CDR3: CATSTDRGEPQHF
DNA: TGTGCCACCAGCACCGACAGGGGTGAGCCCCAGCATTTT

D: TRBD1
size: NA
V: TRBV6-1
J: TRBJ1-2
CDR3: CASSEPGQTNYGYTF
DNA: TGTGCCAGCAGTGAACCGGGACAGACGAACTATGGCTACACCTTC

D: TRBD1
size: NA
V: TRBV2
J: TRBJ2-3
CDR3: CASSAGGTGGTDTQYF
DNA: TGTGCCAGCAGTGCAGGGGGAACAGGGGGCACAGATACGCAGTATTTT

D: TRBD1
size: large
V: TRBV6-1
J: TRBJ2-5
CDR3: CASSEPGTGTRETQYF
DNA: TGTGCCAGCAGTGAACCGGGGACAGGGACGAGGGAGACCCAGTACTTC

D: TRBD2
size: NA
V: TRBV7-9
J: TRBJ2-5
CDR3: CASSLAPVGRALGETQYF
DNA: TGTGCCAGCAGCTTAGCGCCGGTCGGGAGGGCCCTCGGGGAGACCCAGTACTTC

D: TRBD2
size: NA
V: TRBV28
J: TRBJ2-1
CDR3: CASSLWTSSEQFF
DNA: TGTGCCAGCAGTTTGTGGACTAGCTCTGAGCAGTTCTTC

D: NA
size: few
V: TRBV5-6
J: TRBJ2-5
CDR3: CASSPENVETQYF
DNA: TGTGCCAGCAGCCCAGAAAATGTGGAGACCCAGTACTTC

D: TRBD2
size: few
V: TRBV6-1
J: TRBJ2-7
CDR3: CASSLAGGRHEQYF
DNA: TGTGCCAGCAGTCTAGCGGGAGGCCGACACGAGCAGTACTTC

D: NA
size: NA
V: TRBV27
J: TRBJ1-2
CDR3: CASRKQGVDYGYTF
DNA: TGTGCCAGCAGGAAACAGGGTGTGGACTATGGCTACACCTTC

D: TRBD2
size: NA
V: TRBV19
J: TRBJ2-3
CDR3: CASSITPGLAGEDTQYF
DNA: TGTGCCAGTAGTATAACACCGGGACTAGCGGGAGAGGATACGCAGTATTTT

D: TRBD1
size: NA
V: TRBV20-1
J: TRBJ1-2
CDR3: CSASGTDGYTF
DNA: TGCAGTGCTAGTGGGACAGATGGCTACACCTTC

D: NA
size: medium-sized
V: TRBV27
J: TRBJ1-6
CDR3: CASGPGTYNSPLHF
DNA: TGTGCCAGCGGGCCCGGCACCTATAATTCACCCCTCCACTTT

D: NA
size: once
V: TRBV7-9
J: TRBJ2-7
CDR3: CASSLGDSYEQYF
DNA: TGTGCCAGCAGCTTGGGGGACTCCTACGAGCAGTACTTC